This T cell receptor beta chain was identified in a study of control samples from healthy donors and cancer patients. The germline V gene encodes CDR1 SNHLY and CDR2 FYNNEI. Trimming at V came to 2 bases and at J to 1 base, leaving 3 bases not matched to a gene. The CDR3 length is 17 residues. Clones were sequenced by immunoSEQ multiplex PCR, and TCRdb holds only the in-frame ones, with some missing. The table shows around 75,000 clones, with 85% to 95% occurring only once. The chain is built from TRBV2 and TRBJ2-3; 13 bases are a match to TRBD2. This TCR derives from a woman aged 55-75 years in good health. Sequencing input: blood. CDR3 sequence (DNA): TGTGCCAGCAGTGAACGACTAGCGGGAGGACGCACAGATACGCAGTATTTT. Translation gives CASSERLAGGRTDTQYF.